A selection of T cell receptor beta chains follows, all from one sample in a study of cytomegalovirus exposure and HLA in healthy donors. This table comes from immunoSEQ multiplex PCR, and its TCRdb copy is limited to in-frame clones, with some not included. The repertoire consists of about 130,000 clones, with 70% occurring once and the leading ten covering roughly 1.9%. The sequencing input was PBMCs. The receptor set was obtained from a woman aged 55-75 years in good health and CMV-seropositive. Both conserved end residues are part of each CDR3. A D gene is named only where the DNA matches it firmly. Size is omitted from some rows. Given values are once, few, many or a class for expanded clones.

D gene	V gene	clone size	J gene	CDR3 length	CDR3 DNA	CDR3 protein
TRBD1	TRBV19	.	TRBJ1-5	14	TGTGCCAGTAGGGACAGGGGACTTTATCAGCCCCAGCATTTT	CASRDRGLYQPQHF
.	TRBV19	.	TRBJ1-1	15	TGTGCCAGTAGTATAGATCCGGTTACGGGCACTGAAGCTTTCTTT	CASSIDPVTGTEAFF
.	TRBV20-1	.	TRBJ1-1	10	TGCAGTGCTGAGGGCACTGAAGCTTTCTTT	CSAEGTEAFF
TRBD2	TRBV6-7	.	TRBJ2-1	16	TGTGCCAGCAGTCGCCTACTAGCGGGAGGGTGTAATGAGCAGTTCTTC	CASSRLLAGGCNEQFF
.	TRBV2	few	TRBJ2-6	15	TGTGCCAGCAGTGAAGCTCTAGGTGGGGCCAACGTCCTGACTTTC	CASSEALGGANVLTF
TRBD1	TRBV6-5	.	TRBJ1-2	15	TGTGCCAGCAGGGGGACAGGGTTGGGTCCCCTTGGCTACACCTTC	CASRGTGLGPLGYTF
.	TRBV5-5	once	TRBJ1-1	12	TGTGCCAGCAGCTTGCAGGGAACTGAAGCTTTCTTT	CASSLQGTEAFF
.	TRBV5-1	.	TRBJ1-1	14	TGCGCCAGCAGCATTGGGGGCACGAACACTGAAGCTTTCTTT	CASSIGGTNTEAFF
.	TRBV10-3	.	TRBJ2-5	12	TGTGCCACCTCCGGTGGTGAGGAGACCCAGTACTTC	CATSGGEETQYF
.	TRBV2	.	TRBJ2-7	14	TGTGCCAGCAGAGGCCTAGCCGTTGTGGGTGAGCAGTACTTC	CASRGLAVVGEQYF
.	TRBV28	once	TRBJ1-1	15	TGTGCCAGCAATAGTGAGGGCGCGGGAAACACTGAAGCTTTCTTT	CASNSEGAGNTEAFF